These T cell receptor beta chains were read from a single sample in a study of blood T cell repertoires in COVID-19. The table came from immunoSEQ multiplex PCR; TCRdb's copy has only in-frame clones and leaves some out. This table has over 130,000 clones, about three quarters appearing once. Material: peripheral blood. Receptors were obtained from a woman in her forties or fifties with active or convalescent COVID-19. The CDR3 runs from the conserved cysteine through the conserved F or W. A D gene is named only where the DNA matches it firmly. Clone size appears in some rows only: once, few, many, or a class for an expanded clone.

D	size	V	J	DNA	CDR3
TRBD2	once	TRBV10-3	TRBJ2-1	TGTGCCATCAGTGAGACTAGCGGGGGGAACGCTGAGCAGTTCTTC	CAISETSGGNAEQFF
TRBD1	.	TRBV6-5	TRBJ1-1	TGTGCCGCTGAGGGGGCCCCCCTGAACACTGAAGCTTTCTTT	CAAEGAPLNTEAFF
TRBD2	.	TRBV7-2	TRBJ2-1	TGTGCCAGCAGCTTCGGGGGGGCCCATGATGAGCAGTTCTTC	CASSFGGAHDEQFF
.	.	TRBV19	TRBJ1-5	TGTGCCAGTAGTATCCCGGGGGGAGTCAATCAGCCCCAGCATTTT	CASSIPGGVNQPQHF
.	few	TRBV18	TRBJ1-1	TGTGCCAGCTCATCCCCCCAGAACACTGAAGCTTTCTTT	CASSSPQNTEAFF
.	.	TRBV7-9	TRBJ1-1	TGTGCCAGCAGCTCTCGGGCGGGGGTTGCTGAAGCTTTCTTT	CASSSRAGVAEAFF
.	once	TRBV6-5	TRBJ2-1	TGTGCCAGCCTCCGAGGGAATGAGCAGTTCTTC	CASLRGNEQFF
TRBD1	few	TRBV6-2/TRBV6-3	TRBJ2-3	TGTGCCAGCAGTTATCGGACAGGGGGTCCAGATACGCAGTATTTT	CASSYRTGGPDTQYF
TRBD2	.	TRBV3-1/TRBV3-2	TRBJ2-1	TGTGCCAGCAGCCAACTAGCGGGAGATGAGCAGTTCTTC	CASSQLAGDEQFF
.	.	TRBV6-2/TRBV6-3	TRBJ1-2	TGTGCCAGCAGTTACGGGCCCACTCGAGATGGCTACACCTTC	CASSYGPTRDGYTF
.	.	TRBV6-1	TRBJ2-6	TGTGCCAGCAGTGAAGTAGTCGTCAGGGCCTCTGGGGCCAACGTCCTGACTTTC	CASSEVVVRASGANVLTF
TRBD2	.	TRBV11-2	TRBJ2-1	TGTGCCAGCAGCTTATCTAGCGGGACGATTATAGGATACAATGAGCAGTTCTTC	CASSLSSGTIIGYNEQFF
TRBD1	.	TRBV7-8	TRBJ1-2	TGTGCCAGCAGCCCAGTCGACAGGGATGGCTACACCTTC	CASSPVDRDGYTF
TRBD1	.	TRBV29-1	TRBJ2-7	TGCAGCGCTACACCGAGCAGACAGGGGAAGCAATACGAGCAGTACTTC	CSATPSRQGKQYEQYF
TRBD1	.	TRBV6-2/TRBV6-3	TRBJ1-2	TGTGCCAGCAGTTACGTTCTGAGACAGGGTCGGAGTTACTATGGCTACACCTTC	CASSYVLRQGRSYYGYTF
TRBD1	.	TRBV19	TRBJ1-4	TGTGCCAGTAGGTCGTTCGGGACAGATGAAAAACTGTTTTTT	CASRSFGTDEKLFF
.	.	TRBV4-2	TRBJ1-1	TGTGCCAGCAGCCAAGTCGCGACAGGCAGTGAAGCTTTCTTT	CASSQVATGSEAFF
TRBD2	.	TRBV7-3	TRBJ2-1	TGTGCCAGCAGCTTAGGGACTAGCAATGAGCAGTTCTTC	CASSLGTSNEQFF
.	.	TRBV5-6	TRBJ1-2	TGTGCCAGCAGCTTACGGGGTGGGGTTCGGTATGGCTACACCTTC	CASSLRGGVRYGYTF
.	.	TRBV25-1	TRBJ1-1	TGTGCCAGCAGCGCTGGGGGGGGGACTGACCTCTTGAACACTGAAGCTTTCTTT	CASSAGGGTDLLNTEAFF
.	once	TRBV7-2	TRBJ1-5	TGTGCCAGCAGCGCGGGCCTCGGCGGGCAGCCCCAGCATTTT	CASSAGLGGQPQHF
.	.	TRBV3-1/TRBV3-2	TRBJ2-7	TGTGCCAGCAGCCAAGGGACAGACTCCTACGAGCAGTACTTC	CASSQGTDSYEQYF
TRBD1	.	TRBV6-5	TRBJ2-7	TGTGCCAGCATTTCAGCAGGGGGATCTCGCGAGCAGTACTTC	CASISAGGSREQYF
.	many	TRBV19	TRBJ1-5	TGTGCCAGTAGTAAACTCGGGGGATCCCAGCCCCAGCATTTT	CASSKLGGSQPQHF
TRBD2	few	TRBV12-3/TRBV12-4	TRBJ2-7	TGTGCCAGCAGCCCGGGCCTAGCGGGGCAGTACTTC	CASSPGLAGQYF
.	.	TRBV4-2	TRBJ1-2	TGTGCCAGCAGCCCCGCGGCGGGGGGCGGCGTTGGCGGCTACACCTTC	CASSPAAGGGVGGYTF
TRBD2	.	TRBV29-1	TRBJ2-2	TGCAGCGTTGTGGCAGGGCGGGGGACCGGGGAGCTGTTTTTT	CSVVAGRGTGELFF
.	.	TRBV4-2	TRBJ2-5	TGTGCCAGCAGCCCTGACAGCCTAGGGGAGACCCAGTACTTC	CASSPDSLGETQYF
.	.	TRBV4-2	TRBJ1-3	TGTGCCAGCAGCCGACCGGGGGACGGAAACACCATATATTTT	CASSRPGDGNTIYF
.	.	TRBV5-5	TRBJ2-5	TGTGCCAGCAGCACAACTACCCAAGAGACCCAGTACTTC	CASSTTTQETQYF
.	few	TRBV29-1	TRBJ2-1	TGCAGCGTGGAGCGGAGCTCCTACAATGAGCAGTTCTTC	CSVERSSYNEQFF
TRBD2	.	TRBV15	TRBJ2-3	TGTGCCACCAGCAAAAGAGGGCTAGCGGCGGGGGCAGATACGCAGTATTTT	CATSKRGLAAGADTQYF
.	few	TRBV4-2	TRBJ1-4	TGTGCCAGCAGCCAAGCCGGCCTCCGGGCAACTAATGAAAAACTGTTTTTT	CASSQAGLRATNEKLFF
TRBD2	.	TRBV5-4	TRBJ2-2	TGTGCCAGCAGCTTGGCACTAGCGGGGGCCACCGGGGAGCTGTTTTTT	CASSLALAGATGELFF
.	.	TRBV30	TRBJ2-6	TGTGCCTGGAAACAGGGTACGGGGGGGGCCAACGTCCTGACTTTC	CAWKQGTGGANVLTF
.	.	TRBV5-6	TRBJ2-1	TGTGCCAGCAGCTTCGACCGGGGAAGCTCCTACAATGAGCAGTTCTTC	CASSFDRGSSYNEQFF
.	.	TRBV11-2	TRBJ1-6	TGTGCCAGCAGCTTAGCACTGCCCCGCTCACCCCTCCACTTT	CASSLALPRSPLHF
.	once	TRBV21-1	TRBJ2-4	TGTGCCAGCAGCTTCCATGGTGAGCCACCCCAGGGGTTTGGCCAAAACATTCAGTACTTC	CASSFHGEPPQGFGQNIQYF
TRBD2	once	TRBV7-2	TRBJ2-2	TGTGCCAGCAGCTTAGAAGGTAGCGGGAGGCTGTGGACCGGGGAGCTGTTTTTT	CASSLEGSGRLWTGELFF
TRBD2	.	TRBV9	TRBJ2-2	TGTGCCAGCAGCGTAGTAGCGGGGGGGAACACCGGGGAGCTGTTTTTT	CASSVVAGGNTGELFF
TRBD2	.	TRBV5-4	TRBJ2-1	TGTGCCAGCAGCTTGGGCAGGACTAGCCCCAATGAGCAGTTCTTC	CASSLGRTSPNEQFF
TRBD2	.	TRBV5-1	TRBJ2-2	TGCGCCAGCAGCCTTACTAGCGGTAACACCGGGGAGCTGTTTTTT	CASSLTSGNTGELFF
TRBD1	.	TRBV27	TRBJ1-4	TGTGCCAGCAGCCGAGGACAACAGGGGGAAAAACTGTTTTTT	CASSRGQQGEKLFF
.	few	TRBV7-2	TRBJ1-3	TGTGCCAGCAGCTTAGGTCCGTCACTCTCTGGAAACACCATATATTTT	CASSLGPSLSGNTIYF
.	few	TRBV28	TRBJ1-2	TGTGCCAGCAGTTCCCTGACTTGGGAGAACTATGGCTACACCTTC	CASSSLTWENYGYTF